What follows describes a single T cell receptor (beta chain). Its antigen is unidentified. Via MiXCR, TCRdb re-called the 5' RACE reads, giving one row per CDR3 protein. The table has tens of thousands of distinct CDR3 sequences, roughly a tenth seen once. CDR1 is SNHLY, CDR2 FYNNEI, per germline. V dropped 2 bases and J dropped 0; count of bases not matched to a gene: 6. The CDR3 runs to 16 residues. The data derive from a study of early T cells in non-severe SARS-CoV-2 infection. Study-wide context: Investigators sequenced bulk RNA drawn from unsorted whole blood, and chains remained unpaired.

The study's findings and limits: Matching results from VDJdb favored anti-spike CD8 responses, leaving private and CD4 specificities undetected.

The sequencing here drew on whole blood, taken at baseline. The TCR sequence derives from an adult who was a healthcare worker with PCR-confirmed SARS-CoV-2 infection or an uninfected control (not recorded which). The genes are TRBV2 and TRBJ2-5; 7 bases line up with TRBD2. CDR3 amino acids: CASSEYGREDQETQYF. DNA for the CDR3: TGTGCCAGCAGTGAATATGGCCGGGAGGACCAAGAGACCCAGTACTTC.